Following are 12 T cell receptor beta chains from one sample sequenced in a study of a mutant IDH1 vaccine in newly diagnosed glioma. Regarding time point: week 11, during vaccination. Vaccination comprised doses that each held 300 ug of mutant IDH1 20-mer peptide, plus topical imiquimod. No cognate antigen is known for these TCRs. Measured with immunoSEQ multiplex PCR; TCRdb has only the in-frame clones, and not every one. The repertoire holds 100,000 to 150,000 clones, with around 80% as singletons. The starting material was PBMCs, obtained from a glioma patient whose treatment included an IDH1 peptide vaccine. Every receptor here comes from a man aged 40-49 years with glioma.

Many counts were recorded for this clone. This chain connects TRBV6-4 to TRBJ1-1; TRBD1 agrees at 9 bases. CDR3 size: 14 residues. In germline, CDR1 is MRHNA, CDR2 SNTAGT. V dropped 5 bases and J dropped 5; count of bases not matched to a gene: 6. CDR3 nucleotide sequence: TGTGCCAGCAGTATTACAGGGGGCGCGACTGAAGCTTTCTTT. Amino acids: CASSITGGATEAFF.

The genes are TRBV7-9 and TRBJ2-3; 12 nucleotides agree with TRBD2. The junction had 7 bases not matched to a gene; V was cut back by 3 bases and J by 3 bases. Germline CDR1 reads SEHNR; CDR2 reads FQNEAQ (reference sequence). The CDR3 has 17 amino acids. CDR3: CASSFPSGRAPTDTQYF. DNA of the CDR3: TGTGCCAGCAGCTTTCCTAGCGGGAGGGCCCCGACAGATACGCAGTATTTT.

The V and J genes are TRBV7-9 and TRBJ2-2, with no clear D. The CDR3 totals 13 residues. Deletions cut 3 bases from V and 4 bases from J, with 6 bases between. Germline lookup yields CDR1 SEHNR and CDR2 FQNEAQ (reference sequence). The CDR3 coding sequence is TGTGCCAGCAGCTTGGCAGGCACCGGGGAGCTGTTTTTT. It encodes CASSLAGTGELFF. Supplemented by reference TRBV7-9 and TRBJ2-2, the full variable domain reads DTGVSQNPRHKITKRGQNVTFRCDPISEHNRLYWYRQTLGQGPEFLTYFQNEAQLEKSRLLSDRFSAERPKGSFSTLEIQRTEQGDSAMYLCASSLAGTGELFFGEGSRLTVL.

The rearrangement links TRBV11-2 to TRBJ2-7; D gene unclear. Per germline, CDR1 SGHAT and CDR2 FQNNGV. Deletions cut 1 base from V and 3 bases from J, with 10 bases between. The CDR3 is made up of 14 amino acids. Here the CDR3 DNA reads TGTGCCAGCAGCTTAGTTTCCGTAGGCTACGAGCAGTACTTC. Encoded protein: CASSLVSVGYEQYF.

The genes are TRBV28 and TRBJ1-5; possibly TRBD1 for D (6 bases). The CDR3 contains 15 residues. Germline CDR1 MDHEN, CDR2 SYDVKM. Trimming took 6 bases from V and 7 from J, leaving 19 bases between them. Written as DNA, the CDR3 is TGTGCCAGCAGCTCACGCCTTACAGGGAGGCAGCCCCAGCATTTT. Translation gives CASSSRLTGRQPQHF.

This clone has only a few counts. This sequence joins TRBV5-1 and TRBJ1-2; D possibly corresponds to TRBD1 (6 bases). Germline V gene data show CDR1 as SGHRS and CDR2 as YFSETQ. The CDR3 sequence is 15 residues long. With 3 bases removed from V and 2 bases from J, the gap between germline ends came to 14 bases. DNA of the CDR3: TGCGCCAGCAGCTACGGAACAGGGATGAACTATGGCTACACCTTC. This gives the protein CASSYGTGMNYGYTF.

The chain recombines TRBV6-4 with TRBJ1-1; no definite D call. The germline V gene has CDR1 MRHNA and CDR2 SNTAGT. CDR3 length: 13 amino acids. Trimming pared 4 bases from V and 0 bases from J, leaving 6 bases between. The CDR3 loop is CASSVYMNTEAFF. The CDR3 DNA follows: TGTGCCAGCAGTGTTTACATGAACACTGAAGCTTTCTTT.

V usage is TRBV7-2 and J usage is TRBJ1-5; TRBD1 is a possible D gene (5 bases). The V gene lost 4 bases and the J gene lost 4 bases, with 11 bases spanning the gap. Germline V gene sequence: CDR1 SGHTA, CDR2 FQGNSA. This CDR3 region has 14 residues. Written as DNA, the CDR3 is TGTGCCAGCAGCTCGGGACCGATAAATCAGCCCCAGCATTTT. Amino acid sequence: CASSSGPINQPQHF. Using reference TRBV7-2 and TRBJ1-5 for the parts outside the CDR3, the full variable domain is GAGVSQSPSNKVTEKGKDVELRCDPISGHTALYWYRQSLGQGLEFLIYFQGNSAPDKSGLPSDRFSAERTGGSVSTLTIQRTQQEDSAVYLCASSSGPINQPQHFGDGTRLSIL.

This chain connects TRBV7-6 to TRBJ2-5; weak D call: TRBD2 (6 bases). The germline V gene encodes CDR1 SGHVS and CDR2 FNYEAQ. The CDR3 sequence is 15 residues long. Trimming stripped 5 bases from V and 1 base from J, with 14 bases between. CDR3 residues: CASSKPRGAQETQYF. In nucleotides, the CDR3 is TGTGCCAGCAGCAAACCTCGCGGGGCCCAAGAGACCCAGTACTTC.

The table lists this clone with a few counts. V is TRBV7-2 and J is TRBJ1-5; unclear D gene. There are 14 residues in the CDR3. Between the trimmed V and J ends, which lost 1 base and 4 bases, there was a span of 8 bases. Germline assignment: CDR1 SGHTA and CDR2 FQGNSA. The CDR3 nucleotides are TGTGCCAGCAGCTTAGTGTCCCTAAATCAGCCCCAGCATTTT. Protein sequence: CASSLVSLNQPQHF.

The chain links TRBV5-4 to TRBJ2-6; 8 positions match TRBD1. Germline V gene data show CDR1 as SGHNT and CDR2 as YYREEE (reference sequence). Germline trimming cut 3 bases from V and 2 bases from J; bases unmatched to any gene: 1. The CDR3 sequence is 15 residues long. The CDR3 region has the DNA TGTGCCAGCAGCTCAGGGGGCGCTGGGGCCAACGTCCTGACTTTC. Translating gives CASSSGGAGANVLTF.

V gene TRBV5-6 combines with J gene TRBJ2-1, with 9 bases identical to TRBD1. The V gene's germline CDR1 is SGHDT and CDR2 YYEEEE. The CDR3 covers 16 residues. Trimming at V came to 4 bases and at J to 9 bases, leaving 14 bases not matched to a gene. The CDR3 DNA sequence: TGTGCCAGCAGCCTCTCCCCTACAGGGGGCGGGATTGAGCAGTTCTTC. Amino acids: CASSLSPTGGGIEQFF. The full variable domain, rest sourced from reference TRBV5-6 and TRBJ2-1, is DAGVTQSPTHLIKTRGQQVTLRCSPKSGHDTVSWYQQALGQGPQFIFQYYEEEERQRGNFPDRFSGHQFPNYSSELNVNALLLGDSALYLCASSLSPTGGGIEQFFGPGTRLTVL.